This T cell receptor beta chain was documented in a study of blood T cell repertoires in COVID-19. The assay was immunoSEQ multiplex PCR, and TCRdb's table has in-frame clones only and misses some. The profile shows approximately 300,000 clones, more than 75% of them singletons. CDR1 is SGHAT and CDR2 is FQNNGV in the germline V gene. Unmatched junction bases numbered 3, after V lost 5 bases and J lost 2 bases. The CDR3 contains 15 residues. Recovered status applied to Cohort 3 donors who had two consecutive negative PCRs. It also applied to those with clearance or with symptom resolution. This chain links TRBV11-2 with TRBJ2-6; 7 nucleotides match TRBD1. The material sequenced was PBMCs or T cells enriched from blood (not recorded which). This clonotype originated in a woman between 18 and 29 years old who had recovered from COVID-19. CDR3 region: CASSPQGTGANVLTF. The CDR3 DNA reads TGTGCCAGCAGCCCACAGGGGACTGGGGCCAACGTCCTGACTTTC.